Below, one T cell receptor (beta chain) is given with its context. No cognate antigen has been identified for it. No base quality information exists; no much larger clone differs at one position. The entry originates in a study of blood T cell repertoires in COVID-19 (dated by TCRdb to 2018 to 2021). In the study overall: Samples from collaborators originated in the United States, Italy and Spain and spanned both the acute and convalescent phases of COVID-19. The material from the prospective study consisted of cDNA or gDNA derived from T cells, B-cell-depleted T cells, or PBMCs. The repertoires were made available in a free public database intended to serve as a resource for research on the immune response to SARS-CoV-2. The sample metadata nearly always contained a de-identified subject ID, COVID-19 status, age in years and sex. The dataset comprised deeply sampled blood TCRbeta repertoires from subjects exposed to, actively infected with, or recovered from COVID-19. The samples were drawn from the first 160 participants of the ongoing ImmuneRACE study and from 1,254 subjects provided by 6 global collaborators. Where available, HLA class I and class II types were taken from metadata supplied by the sample provider and were not determined by assay-based typing.

TCRbeta CDR3 regions were amplified from genomic DNA by means of the immunoSEQ Assay, a bias-controlled multiplex PCR. The published analysis was carried out like this. The number of nucleated cells in each sample was estimated by amplification of reference gene primers within the assay. To quantify the absolute abundance of each unique TCRbeta CDR3 rearrangement, sequence reads were collapsed and filtered. For each sample, productive Simpson clonality was calculated as the square root of Simpson's diversity index over productive rearrangements. What TCRdb holds here is the immuneACCESS table cut down to in-frame rearrangements. Part of the clones is not present; checked against another copy, under half of the missing clones reflect an unresolved V gene, and the others are unexplained. V and J calls and clone size are given by that table; D and trimming were obtained from the DNA. The sample records roughly 100,000 clones, about 90% of which are singletons. The top ten constitute about 3% of the sample.

According to the germline V gene, CDR1 reads SGDLS and CDR2 reads YYNGEE. Taken from cysteine to phenylalanine, the CDR3 has 15 residues. Just the 45-base CDR3 DNA is kept, in frame starting at base 1. V is cut by 4 bases and J by 0 bases, and the space between the germline ends is 11 bases. Each collaborating institution followed its own protocols to collect whole blood in K2EDTA tubes. For TCRbeta analysis, collaborators shipped samples in one of three forms: frozen whole blood, isolated PBMCs, or DNA extracted from either of those sample types. Study-level results and caveats: The quantity of clinical and demographic metadata differed by source and by participant and was supplied without curation.

The clonotype originates from a human donor in a cohort sampled during active COVID-19. Sequenced input: peripheral blood. The chain is assembled from TRBV9 and TRBJ1-5, and perhaps TRBD1 as D gene, on 5 matching bases. The CDR3 reads as follows: CASSPDTYSNQPQHF. The DNA reads TGTGCCAGCAGCCCGGACACATATAGCAATCAGCCCCAGCATTTT.